Listed below are T cell receptor beta chains from one sample, sequenced in a study of T cell repertoires in cytomegalovirus infection. TCRdb used MiXCR to reprocess the reads, holding one entry per CDR3 protein. The data contain a few hundred thousand distinct CDR3 sequences, 15% to 20% of them singletons. Sequencing was carried out using PBMCs. The receptor set was obtained from a human donor in good health (CMV status not recorded). Some clones in this sample may be carry-over from other donors' samples. CDR3s include the opening cysteine and the closing phenylalanine or tryptophan. A D gene is named only where the DNA matches it firmly. Not all rows give a size; the values are once, few, many and, for expanded clones, a class.

d_gene,v_gene,j_gene,abundance,CDR3aa,CDR3nt
-,TRBV19,TRBJ1-5,-,CASSIGGGTARPQHF,TGTGCCAGTAGTATAGGTGGGGGTACAGCACGGCCCCAGCATTTT
-,TRBV6-6,TRBJ2-2,few,CASSYQGATGGGAGGELFF,TGTGCCAGCAGTTACCAGGGGGCGACAGGCGGGGGGGCCGGCGGGGAGCTGTTTTTT
-,TRBV12-3/TRBV12-4,TRBJ1-5,many,CASSFGQGVNQPQHF,TGTGCCAGCAGTTTCGGGCAGGGTGTAAATCAGCCCCAGCATTTT
-,TRBV19,TRBJ2-6,-,CASSMYGMGRSGANVLTF,TGTGCCAGTAGTATGTATGGGATGGGCCGCTCTGGGGCCAACGTCCTGACTTTC
-,TRBV25-1,TRBJ2-3,-,CASSELDMGGAGSTDTQYF,TGTGCCAGCAGTGAATTAGACATGGGTGGTGCGGGGAGCACAGATACGCAGTATTTT
-,TRBV7-2,TRBJ1-2,-,CASSSRQETYYGYTF,TGTGCCAGCAGCTCCCGACAGGAAACGTACTATGGCTACACCTTC
TRBD1,TRBV20-1,TRBJ1-5,-,CSARDRRTGRQPQHF,TGCAGTGCTAGAGATCGGAGGACAGGGAGGCAGCCCCAGCATTTT
TRBD1,TRBV20-1,TRBJ1-2,-,CSARTGGARDGYTF,TGCAGTGCTAGAACAGGGGGTGCCCGGGATGGCTACACCTTC
-,TRBV12-3/TRBV12-4,TRBJ2-5,-,CASSPGRRETQYF,TGTGCCAGCAGCCCCGGGAGACGGGAGACCCAGTACTTC
TRBD1,TRBV10-3,TRBJ1-1,-,CAISESQQGLNTEAFF,TGTGCCATCAGTGAGTCGCAACAGGGGCTGAACACTGAAGCTTTCTTT
-,TRBV2,TRBJ1-6,few,CASSGWGSPLHF,TGTGCCAGCAGCGGCTGGGGTTCACCCCTCCACTTT
-,TRBV27,TRBJ2-6,-,CASSDQQVSGANVLTF,TGTGCCAGCAGTGACCAACAAGTATCTGGGGCCAACGTCCTGACTTTC
-,TRBV7-9,TRBJ2-7,-,CASSLVTTWGSYEQYF,TGTGCCAGCAGCTTAGTGACCACCTGGGGTAGCTACGAGCAGTACTTC
TRBD2,TRBV3-1,TRBJ2-4,-,CASSQVRSGGGKNIQYF,TGTGCCAGCAGCCAAGTTCGAAGCGGGGGAGGGAAAAACATTCAGTACTTC
-,TRBV28,TRBJ1-1,-,CASSIAGLYTEAFF,TGTGCCAGCTCCATAGCGGGGTTGTACACTGAAGCTTTCTTT
TRBD1,TRBV7-6,TRBJ1-1,many,CASSSTPGQDTEAFF,TGTGCCAGCAGCTCAACACCGGGACAGGACACTGAAGCTTTCTTT
TRBD1,TRBV28,TRBJ2-7,-,CAWGRTGSYEQYF,TGTGCCTGGGGGCGGACAGGGTCCTACGAGCAGTACTTC
-,TRBV7-2,TRBJ2-5,many,CASSTETTMGETQYF,TGTGCCAGCAGCACGGAGACCACGATGGGAGAGACCCAGTACTTC
-,TRBV4-1,TRBJ1-2,-,CASSIETTVNYGYTF,TGCGCCAGCAGTATAGAAACGACAGTTAACTATGGCTACACCTTC
-,TRBV20-1,TRBJ1-5,few,CSASRVGGARINQPQHF,TGCAGTGCTAGTAGGGTAGGGGGGGCGCGCATCAATCAGCCCCAGCATTTT
TRBD2,TRBV9,TRBJ2-1,-,CASSVGGSTFNEQFF,TGTGCCAGCAGCGTAGGCGGGAGTACGTTCAATGAGCAGTTCTTC
TRBD1,TRBV20-1,TRBJ2-7,-,CSALQGARGYEQYF,TGCAGTGCTTTACAGGGGGCGCGTGGGTACGAGCAGTACTTC
-,TRBV7-9,TRBJ1-6,many,CASSLVEGSPLHF,TGTGCCAGCAGCTTAGTGGAGGGATCACCCCTCCACTTT
TRBD1,TRBV6-5,TRBJ1-4,few,CASRDRVREKLFF,TGTGCCAGCAGAGACAGGGTTCGGGAAAAACTGTTTTTT
-,TRBV7-2,TRBJ2-1,many,CASSSDRREQFF,TGTGCCAGCAGCTCGGACCGCCGGGAGCAGTTCTTC
TRBD2,TRBV20-1,TRBJ2-7,many,CSALGLAPYEQYF,TGCAGTGCTCTGGGACTAGCGCCCTACGAGCAGTACTTC
-,TRBV2,TRBJ2-2,few,CASSEGSAVGELFF,TGTGCCAGCAGTGAAGGTTCGGCCGTCGGGGAGCTGTTTTTT